The rows below give T cell receptor beta chains drawn from one sample of a study of graft-versus-host responses after intestinal transplantation. Here immunoSEQ multiplex PCR was the method, and the copy in TCRdb shows in-frame clones only, minus some. Of about 120,000 clones listed, 90% to 95% are singletons. Which antigens these TCRs recognize remains unknown. The sequencing here drew on unstimulated CD4+ T cells sorted from spleen or lymph node cells, taken before transplant. All receptors derive from a human donor who was the organ donor for an intestinal transplant. Both conserved end residues are trimmed from each CDR3. Each record gives: CDR3 length, J gene, V gene, CDR3 protein.

cdr3_length: 11
j_call: TRBJ2-3
v_call: TRBV2
cdr3_aa: ASSLLARGTQY

cdr3_length: 13
j_call: TRBJ1-1
v_call: TRBV2
cdr3_aa: AFQTGDWGDTEAF

cdr3_length: 13
j_call: TRBJ2-1
v_call: TRBV5-5
cdr3_aa: ASSLLQGGYNEQF

cdr3_length: 12
j_call: TRBJ2-2
v_call: TRBV11-1
cdr3_aa: ASSQGVNTGELF

cdr3_length: 13
j_call: TRBJ2-2
v_call: TRBV5-1
cdr3_aa: ASSLGAANTGELF

cdr3_length: 13
j_call: TRBJ1-2
v_call: TRBV4-2
cdr3_aa: ASSQVPGGPYGYT

cdr3_length: 10
j_call: TRBJ1-1
v_call: TRBV27
cdr3_aa: ASNLDPVEAF

cdr3_length: 8
j_call: TRBJ2-5
v_call: TRBV20-1
cdr3_aa: SASEETQY

cdr3_length: 12
j_call: TRBJ1-3
v_call: TRBV2
cdr3_aa: ASSDISSGNTIY

cdr3_length: 15
j_call: TRBJ1-5
v_call: TRBV2
cdr3_aa: ASRDYLGQNSNQPQH

cdr3_length: 12
j_call: TRBJ1-1
v_call: TRBV5-1
cdr3_aa: ASSLERGNTEAF

cdr3_length: 13
j_call: TRBJ1-3
v_call: TRBV5-4
cdr3_aa: ASSKGSSSGNTIY

cdr3_length: 8
j_call: TRBJ1-2
v_call: TRBV6-5
cdr3_aa: ASRLTGLF

cdr3_length: 11
j_call: TRBJ1-5
v_call: TRBV7-8
cdr3_aa: ASSLDAAQPQH

cdr3_length: 13
j_call: TRBJ2-6
v_call: TRBV29-1
cdr3_aa: SVEEASVGANVLT

cdr3_length: 11
j_call: TRBJ1-1
v_call: TRBV7-9
cdr3_aa: ASSLEANTEAF

cdr3_length: 11
j_call: TRBJ2-7
v_call: TRBV29-1
cdr3_aa: SVEGTGAAEQY

cdr3_length: 12
j_call: TRBJ2-7
v_call: TRBV10-3
cdr3_aa: AIRSGSGRDEQY

cdr3_length: 12
j_call: TRBJ2-7
v_call: TRBV7-9
cdr3_aa: ASSLGGDSYEQY

cdr3_length: 10
j_call: TRBJ2-7
v_call: TRBV6-1
cdr3_aa: AATGPSYEQY

cdr3_length: 10
j_call: TRBJ2-7
v_call: TRBV29-1
cdr3_aa: SVISFEYEQY

cdr3_length: 11
j_call: TRBJ1-1
v_call: TRBV5-6
cdr3_aa: ASSAWTVTEAF

cdr3_length: 11
j_call: TRBJ2-7
v_call: TRBV6-1
cdr3_aa: ASARDWAYEQY

cdr3_length: 12
j_call: TRBJ2-7
v_call: TRBV5-6
cdr3_aa: ASSLGIDSDEQY

cdr3_length: 11
j_call: TRBJ1-1
v_call: TRBV5-1
cdr3_aa: ASSLQLNTEAF

cdr3_length: 13
j_call: TRBJ1-4
v_call: TRBV6-1
cdr3_aa: ASNRNGIVNEKLF

cdr3_length: 11
j_call: TRBJ1-1
v_call: TRBV6-1
cdr3_aa: ASTESGGPRRN

cdr3_length: 12
j_call: TRBJ1-1
v_call: TRBV7-9
cdr3_aa: ASSLGGVGPQAF

cdr3_length: 10
j_call: TRBJ1-5
v_call: TRBV7-2
cdr3_aa: ASSFDDQPQH

cdr3_length: 15
j_call: TRBJ1-5
v_call: TRBV27
cdr3_aa: ASSPRTGRSSNQPQH

cdr3_length: 12
j_call: TRBJ2-2
v_call: TRBV11-3
cdr3_aa: ASSLRTNTGELF

cdr3_length: 14
j_call: TRBJ2-1
v_call: TRBV4-1
cdr3_aa: ASSSWAGRSYNEQF

cdr3_length: 14
j_call: TRBJ2-2
v_call: TRBV18
cdr3_aa: ASSALTSRNTGELF

cdr3_length: 11
j_call: TRBJ1-5
v_call: TRBV7-6
cdr3_aa: ASSLKGDQPQH

cdr3_length: 11
j_call: TRBJ1-1
v_call: TRBV6-1
cdr3_aa: ASTPYGVGRAF

cdr3_length: 10
j_call: TRBJ1-1
v_call: TRBV28
cdr3_aa: ASSSEGTRAF

cdr3_length: 11
j_call: TRBJ1-1
v_call: TRBV10-3
cdr3_aa: AISDIRDTEAF

cdr3_length: 11
j_call: TRBJ2-7
v_call: TRBV7-8
cdr3_aa: ASSLSIAYEQY

cdr3_length: 11
j_call: TRBJ1-5
v_call: TRBV6-5
cdr3_aa: ASSYAGFQPQH

cdr3_length: 15
j_call: TRBJ2-7
v_call: TRBV25-1
cdr3_aa: ASSASGVTGGSYEQY

cdr3_length: 13
j_call: TRBJ2-7
v_call: TRBV19
cdr3_aa: ASSLYSEGYYEQY

cdr3_length: 11
j_call: TRBJ2-3
v_call: TRBV19
cdr3_aa: ASLAGGTDTQY

cdr3_length: 11
j_call: TRBJ1-6
v_call: TRBV6-1
cdr3_aa: ATGVSYNSPLH

cdr3_length: 10
j_call: TRBJ2-2
v_call: TRBV4-1
cdr3_aa: ASSPVNGELF

cdr3_length: 14
j_call: TRBJ2-5
v_call: TRBV5-7
cdr3_aa: ASSRDIQPHQETQY

cdr3_length: 17
j_call: TRBJ2-2
v_call: TRBV10-2
cdr3_aa: ASSDSAQPSGSISGELF

cdr3_length: 12
j_call: TRBJ2-1
v_call: TRBV29-1
cdr3_aa: SVRGTITYNEQF

cdr3_length: 13
j_call: TRBJ2-7
v_call: TRBV28
cdr3_aa: ASSSWGTGAYEQY

cdr3_length: 14
j_call: TRBJ1-2
v_call: TRBV28
cdr3_aa: ASSLAPPGQGLVGT

cdr3_length: 14
j_call: TRBJ1-2
v_call: TRBV9
cdr3_aa: ASSSPDRGVNYGYT

cdr3_length: 13
j_call: TRBJ1-2
v_call: TRBV30
cdr3_aa: AWTPETFSNYGYT

cdr3_length: 14
j_call: TRBJ2-2
v_call: TRBV5-1
cdr3_aa: ASSLEGLAITGELF

cdr3_length: 14
j_call: TRBJ2-7
v_call: TRBV5-1
cdr3_aa: ASSLERTSGAYEQY